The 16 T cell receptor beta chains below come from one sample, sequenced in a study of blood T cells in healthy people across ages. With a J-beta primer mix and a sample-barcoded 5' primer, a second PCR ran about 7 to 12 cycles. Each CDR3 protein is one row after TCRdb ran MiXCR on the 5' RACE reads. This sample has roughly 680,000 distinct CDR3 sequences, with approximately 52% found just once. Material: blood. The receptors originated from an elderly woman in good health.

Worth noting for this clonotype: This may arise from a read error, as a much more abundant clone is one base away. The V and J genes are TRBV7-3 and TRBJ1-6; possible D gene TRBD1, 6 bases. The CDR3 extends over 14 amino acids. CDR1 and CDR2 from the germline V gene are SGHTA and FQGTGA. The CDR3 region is CVSSHGQNNSPLHF. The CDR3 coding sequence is TGTGTCAGCAGCCACGGACAGAATAATTCACCCCTCCACTTT.

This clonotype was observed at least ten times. The CDR3 spells CSAPGQSYEQYF. CDR3 DNA sequence: TGCAGTGCTCCTGGACAGTCCTACGAGCAGTACTTC. The gene calls are TRBV20-1 and TRBJ2-7; a weak D match, TRBD1 (6 bases). Trimming removed 5 bases at V and 1 base at J, with 9 bases between. The CDR3 loop spans 12 amino acids. The germline gives CDR1 DFQATT, CDR2 SNEGSKA (reference sequence).

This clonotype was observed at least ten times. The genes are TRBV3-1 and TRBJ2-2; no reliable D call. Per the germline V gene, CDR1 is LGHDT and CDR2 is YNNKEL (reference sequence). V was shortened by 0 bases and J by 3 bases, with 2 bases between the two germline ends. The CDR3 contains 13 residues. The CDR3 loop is CASSQEYTGELFF. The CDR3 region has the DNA TGTGCCAGCAGCCAAGAATACACCGGGGAGCTGTTTTTT.

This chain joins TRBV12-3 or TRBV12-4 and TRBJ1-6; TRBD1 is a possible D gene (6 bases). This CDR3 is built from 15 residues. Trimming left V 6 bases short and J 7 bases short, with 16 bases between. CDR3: CASSIFGRGNSPLHF. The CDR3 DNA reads TGTGCCAGCAGCATCTTCGGGAGGGGGAATTCACCCCTCCACTTT.

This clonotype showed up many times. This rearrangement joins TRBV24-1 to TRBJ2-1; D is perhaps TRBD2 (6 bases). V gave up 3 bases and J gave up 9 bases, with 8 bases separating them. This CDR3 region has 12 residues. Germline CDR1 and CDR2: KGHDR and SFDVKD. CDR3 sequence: CATSDGRFEQFF. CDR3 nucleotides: TGTGCCACCAGTGATGGGAGGTTTGAGCAGTTCTTC.

CDR3 nucleotide sequence: TGTGCCAGCAAGGGAGCGGATCAAGAGACCCAGTACTTC. Its protein is CASKGADQETQYF. The chain joins TRBV28 to TRBJ2-5; maybe TRBD2 (5 bases). Trimming cost V 7 bases and J 2 bases, with 11 bases left between them. The CDR3 consists of 13 residues. Germline assignment: CDR1 MDHEN and CDR2 SYDVKM.

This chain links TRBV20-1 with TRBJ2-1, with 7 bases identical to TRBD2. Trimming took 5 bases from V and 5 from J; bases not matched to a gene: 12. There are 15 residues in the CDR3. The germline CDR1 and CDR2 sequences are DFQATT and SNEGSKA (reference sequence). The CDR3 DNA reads TGCAGTGCTGGTAAGCGGGGCTTCGGCCACAATGAGCAGTTCTTC. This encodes CSAGKRGFGHNEQFF.

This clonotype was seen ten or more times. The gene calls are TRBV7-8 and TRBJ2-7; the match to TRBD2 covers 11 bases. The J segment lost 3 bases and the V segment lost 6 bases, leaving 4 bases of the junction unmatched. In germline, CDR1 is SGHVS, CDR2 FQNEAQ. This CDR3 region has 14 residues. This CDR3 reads CASSRLAGSYEQYF. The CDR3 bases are TGTGCCAGCAGTAGACTAGCGGGAAGCTACGAGCAGTACTTC.

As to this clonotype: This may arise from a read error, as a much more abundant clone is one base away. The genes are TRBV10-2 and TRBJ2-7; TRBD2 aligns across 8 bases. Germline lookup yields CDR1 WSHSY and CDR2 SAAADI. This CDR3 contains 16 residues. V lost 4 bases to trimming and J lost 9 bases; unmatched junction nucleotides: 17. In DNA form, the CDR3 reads TGCGCCAGCAGTGTAGCAGCGGGAGCCAGATTGTATGTGCAGTACTTC. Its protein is CASSVAAGARLYVQYF.

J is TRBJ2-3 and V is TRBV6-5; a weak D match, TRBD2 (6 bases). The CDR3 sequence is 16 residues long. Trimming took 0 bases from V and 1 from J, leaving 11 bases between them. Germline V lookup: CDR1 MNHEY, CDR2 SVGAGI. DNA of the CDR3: TGTGCCAGCAGTTACTCGATTGGCGGGGGCACAGATACGCAGTATTTT. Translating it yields CASSYSIGGGTDTQYF.

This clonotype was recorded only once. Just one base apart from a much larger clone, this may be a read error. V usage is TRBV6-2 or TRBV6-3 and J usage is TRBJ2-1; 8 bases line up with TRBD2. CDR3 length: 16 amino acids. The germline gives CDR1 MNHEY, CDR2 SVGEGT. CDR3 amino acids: CTSSPFRTSTDNEQFF. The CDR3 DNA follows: TGTACCAGCAGTCCCTTTAGGACTAGCACAGACAATGAGCAGTTCTTC.

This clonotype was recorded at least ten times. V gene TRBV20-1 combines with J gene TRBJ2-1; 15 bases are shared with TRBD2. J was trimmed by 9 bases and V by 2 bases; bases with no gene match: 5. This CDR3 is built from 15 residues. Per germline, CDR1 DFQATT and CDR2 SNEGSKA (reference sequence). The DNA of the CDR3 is TGCAGTGCTAGACCGCCGGGACTAGCGGGAGGTGAGCAGTTCTTC. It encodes CSARPPGLAGGEQFF.

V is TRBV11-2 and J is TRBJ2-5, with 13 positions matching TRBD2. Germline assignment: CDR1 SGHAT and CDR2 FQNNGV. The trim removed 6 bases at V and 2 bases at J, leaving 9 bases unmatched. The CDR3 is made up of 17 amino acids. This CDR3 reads CASRLLAGGLGQETQYF. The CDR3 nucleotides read TGTGCCAGCAGACTACTAGCGGGGGGGCTGGGGCAAGAGACCCAGTACTTC.

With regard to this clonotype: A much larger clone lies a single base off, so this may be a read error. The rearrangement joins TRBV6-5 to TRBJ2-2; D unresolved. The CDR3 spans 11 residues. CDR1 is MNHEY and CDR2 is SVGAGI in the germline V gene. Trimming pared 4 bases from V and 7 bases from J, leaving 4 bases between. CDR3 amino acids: CASSFGGELFF. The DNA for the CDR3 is TGTGCCAGCAGTTTCGGCGGGGAGCTGTTTTTT.

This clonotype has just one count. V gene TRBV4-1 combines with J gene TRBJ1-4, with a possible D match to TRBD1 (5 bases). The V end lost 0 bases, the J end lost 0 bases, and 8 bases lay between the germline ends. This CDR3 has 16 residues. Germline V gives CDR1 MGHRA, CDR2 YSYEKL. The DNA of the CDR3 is TGCGCCAGCAGCCAAGAATCGACAGCAACTAATGAAAAACTGTTTTTT. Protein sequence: CASSQESTATNEKLFF.

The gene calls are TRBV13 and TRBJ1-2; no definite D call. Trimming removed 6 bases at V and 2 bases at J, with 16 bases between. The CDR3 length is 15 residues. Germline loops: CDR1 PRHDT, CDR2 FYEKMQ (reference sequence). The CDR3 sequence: CASSPNPTENYGYTF. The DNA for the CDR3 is TGTGCCAGCAGTCCAAACCCCACAGAGAACTATGGCTACACCTTC.